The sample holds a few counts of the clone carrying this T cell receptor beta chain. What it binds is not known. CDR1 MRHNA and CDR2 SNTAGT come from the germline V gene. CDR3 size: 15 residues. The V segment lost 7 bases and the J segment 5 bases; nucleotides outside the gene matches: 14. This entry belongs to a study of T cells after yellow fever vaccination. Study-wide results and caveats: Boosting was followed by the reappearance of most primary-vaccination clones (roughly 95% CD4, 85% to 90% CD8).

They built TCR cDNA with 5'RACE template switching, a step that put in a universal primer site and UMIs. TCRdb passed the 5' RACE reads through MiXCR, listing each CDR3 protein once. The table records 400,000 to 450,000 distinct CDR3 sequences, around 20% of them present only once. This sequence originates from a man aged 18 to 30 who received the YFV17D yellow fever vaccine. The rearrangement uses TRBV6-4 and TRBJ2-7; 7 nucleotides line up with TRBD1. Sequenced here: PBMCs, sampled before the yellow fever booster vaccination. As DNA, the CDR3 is TGTGCCAGCACCAGTTTGGAGAGGGGGCCCCACGAGCAGTACTTC. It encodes CASTSLERGPHEQYF.